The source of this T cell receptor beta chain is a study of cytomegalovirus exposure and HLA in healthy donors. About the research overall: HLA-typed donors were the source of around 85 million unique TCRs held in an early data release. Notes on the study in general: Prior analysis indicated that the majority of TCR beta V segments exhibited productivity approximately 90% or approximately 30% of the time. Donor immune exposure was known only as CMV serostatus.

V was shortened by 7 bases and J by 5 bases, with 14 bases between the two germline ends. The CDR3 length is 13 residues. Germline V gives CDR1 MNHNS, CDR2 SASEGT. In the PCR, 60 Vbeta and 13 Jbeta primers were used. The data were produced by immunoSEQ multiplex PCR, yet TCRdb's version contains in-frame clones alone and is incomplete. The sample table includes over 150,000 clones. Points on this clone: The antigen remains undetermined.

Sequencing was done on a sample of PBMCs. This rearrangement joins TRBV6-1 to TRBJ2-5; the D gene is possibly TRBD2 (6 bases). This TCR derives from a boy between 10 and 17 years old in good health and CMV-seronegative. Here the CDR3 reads CASTGREAETQYF. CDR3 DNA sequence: TGTGCCAGCACCGGTAGGGAGGCGGAGACCCAGTACTTC.